This T cell receptor (beta chain) was sequenced for a study of cytomegalovirus exposure and HLA in healthy donors. Study overall: The study placed 80% to 85% of its approximately 360 genotyped donors in the Caucasian-associated ancestry cluster.

As regards this clone: Its antigen remains unidentified.

It was with 60 Vbeta and 13 Jbeta primers that the PCR ran. Per the original data handling: Roughly 11 million shared chains were among the roughly 80 million unique TCR beta chains that a later analysis counted. Profiling relied on immunoSEQ multiplex PCR, and the TCRdb table lists in-frame clones only, not all of them. V and J calls and clone size are as listed in that table; D and trimming were resolved from the DNA. This sample has some 130,000 clones, with roughly 80% found just once. CDR1 and CDR2 from the germline V gene are WSHSY and SAAADI. V was pared by 6 bases and J by 4 bases, with 12 bases between. This CDR3 spans 13 amino acids. Study-level findings and limits: What a later analysis reportedly showed was that an Asian-associated ancestry cluster had fewer N-insertions than the approximately 700-donor mean.

This TCR was sampled from a man aged 25-40 years in good health and CMV-seronegative. The chain combines TRBV10-2 with TRBJ1-1, with D maybe TRBD1 (5 bases). The sequencing sample was made of PBMCs. Written as DNA, the CDR3 is TGCGCCAGCAGGCTGAACGGGGGCACTGAAGCTTTCTTT. Its protein product is CASRLNGGTEAFF.